This TCR beta chain derives from a study of cytomegalovirus exposure and HLA in healthy donors. Study-wide findings and caveats: Prediction of most subjects' HLA-A and HLA-B alleles by TCR beta sequences was reportedly accurate.

Primers: 60 Vbeta forward and 13 Jbeta reverse. The data were produced by immunoSEQ multiplex PCR, yet TCRdb's version contains in-frame clones alone and is incomplete. The table has some 130,000 clones, roughly 82% seen once. In the case of this clone: Antigen unknown.

This receptor was identified in a male donor in good health and CMV-seropositive. Sequencing was performed on PBMCs.

CDR3 in DNA: TGCGCCAGCAGCCCTCGGACTAGCGGGGGTAGCACAGATACGCAGTATTTT. Translation: CASSPRTSGGSTDTQYF. V gene TRBV4-1 combines with J gene TRBJ2-3; 13 bases agree with TRBD2. The germline gives CDR1 MGHRA, CDR2 YSYEKL. This CDR3 has 17 residues. The J segment lost 0 bases and the V segment lost 4 bases, leaving 4 bases of the junction unmatched.